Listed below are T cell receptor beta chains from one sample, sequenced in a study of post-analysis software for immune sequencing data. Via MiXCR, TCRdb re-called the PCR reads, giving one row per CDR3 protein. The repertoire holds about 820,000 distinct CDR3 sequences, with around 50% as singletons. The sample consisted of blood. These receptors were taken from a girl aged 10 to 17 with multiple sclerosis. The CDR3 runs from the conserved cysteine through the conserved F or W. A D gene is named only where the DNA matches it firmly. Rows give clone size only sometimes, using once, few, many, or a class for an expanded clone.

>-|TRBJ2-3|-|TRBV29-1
CSVEGRVHTDTQYF
TGCAGCGTTGAAGGGAGGGTACACACAGATACGCAGTATTTT
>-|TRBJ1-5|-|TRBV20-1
CSARDRMGSINQPQHF
TGCAGTGCTAGAGACCGTATGGGCTCGATTAATCAGCCCCAGCATTTT
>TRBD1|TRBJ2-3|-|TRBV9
CASSGAGTGLTDTQYF
TGTGCCAGCAGCGGAGCCGGGACAGGGCTCACAGATACGCAGTATTTT
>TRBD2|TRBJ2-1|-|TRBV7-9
CASSVGSGRATEQFF
TGTGCCAGCAGCGTTGGGAGCGGGAGGGCCACTGAGCAGTTCTTC
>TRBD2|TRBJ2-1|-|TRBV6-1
CASSGLAGGLNEQFF
TGTGCCAGCTCCGGACTAGCGGGAGGGCTCAATGAGCAGTTCTTC
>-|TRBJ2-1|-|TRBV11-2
CASSLEGGGFDEQFF
TGTGCCAGCAGCTTAGAGGGAGGGGGCTTCGATGAGCAGTTCTTC
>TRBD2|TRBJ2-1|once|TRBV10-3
CAIRNGGDEQFF
TGTGCCATCCGCAACGGGGGGGATGAGCAGTTCTTC
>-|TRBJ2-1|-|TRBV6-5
CASSSTLPHEQFF
TGTGCCAGCAGTTCCACCCTTCCCCATGAGCAGTTCTTC
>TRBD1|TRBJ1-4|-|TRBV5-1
CASSWGQGTNEKLFF
TGCGCCAGCAGCTGGGGACAGGGGACTAATGAAAAACTGTTTTTT
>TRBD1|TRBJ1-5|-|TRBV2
CASSTGTGGLGNQPQHF
TGTGCCAGCAGTACAGGGACAGGGGGCCTGGGCAATCAGCCCCAGCATTTT
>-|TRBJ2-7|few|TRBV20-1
CSASGTTLYEQYF
TGCAGTGCTTCAGGGACCACCCTTTACGAGCAGTACTTC
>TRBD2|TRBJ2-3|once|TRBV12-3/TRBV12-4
CASSPGLAGPSTDTQYF
TGTGCCAGCAGTCCGGGACTAGCGGGACCCAGCACAGATACGCAGTATTTT
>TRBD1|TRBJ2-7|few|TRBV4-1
CASSDRENRPYEQYF
TGCGCCAGCAGCGACAGGGAAAATCGGCCCTACGAGCAGTACTTC
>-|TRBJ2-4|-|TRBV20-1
CSAVVQGGSNIQYF
TGCAGTGCTGTCGTACAGGGCGGGTCAAACATTCAGTACTTC
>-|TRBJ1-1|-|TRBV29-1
CSVHNKIASAEAFF
TGCAGCGTCCACAACAAAATCGCTAGCGCTGAAGCTTTCTTT